This T cell receptor (beta chain) is from a study of blood T cells in healthy people across ages. Through a sample-barcoded 5' primer and a J-beta primer mix, a second PCR was run for roughly 7 to 12 cycles. TCRdb reprocessed the 5' RACE reads with MiXCR, giving one entry per CDR3 protein. The table shows approximately 810,000 distinct CDR3 sequences, with about 34% occurring only once. Germline lookup yields CDR1 MNHEY and CDR2 SMNVEV (reference sequence). The CDR3 is 15 amino acids. About this clonotype: The junction does not match germline at one end; this may be a read error.

This TCR came from a man between 18 and 35 years old in good health. This chain links TRBV27 with TRBJ1-5; D is possibly TRBD1 (5 bases). The sample consisted of blood. The CDR3 loop reads CASSPSMGQNHPQHF. In DNA, the CDR3 is TGTGCCAGCAGTCCCTCGATGGGGCAGAATCATCCCCAGCATTTT.